This T cell receptor (beta chain) was recovered during a study of blood T cell repertoires in COVID-19. Turning to the study itself: Donors in the United States, Italy and Spain gave samples during acute or convalescent COVID-19. PBMCs, B-cell-depleted T cells, or T cells provided the cDNA or gDNA that made up the material.

The V gene end was trimmed by 0 bases and the J gene end by 5 bases; junction bases not matched to a gene: 7. The CDR3 is made up of 16 amino acids. Germline CDR1 and CDR2: LGHNA and YSLEER. Under the authors' procedure: Reference gene primers were amplified, and this amplification served to estimate nucleated cell counts. Sequencing used immunoSEQ multiplex PCR; TCRdb keeps in-frame clones, though not all of them. The V and J calls and clone size come from that table; D and trimming were worked out from the DNA. Among 250,000 to 350,000 clones listed, less than 85% were seen once. The origin of this receptor is a human donor with COVID-19, enrolled during active disease. The donor label of this sample is uncertain. The material sequenced was peripheral blood. The gene calls are TRBV4-3 and TRBJ2-3; 8 positions agree with TRBD2. Here the CDR3 reads CASSQDGAGGRDTQYF. CDR3 nucleotide sequence: TGCGCCAGCAGCCAAGATGGGGCGGGGGGTAGAGATACGCAGTATTTT.